This TCR beta chain stems from a study of T cell repertoires and leukemia-associated antigens. On this clonotype itself: What it binds is not known. An end of the junction differs from the germline gene, which may be a read error.

Germline lookup yields CDR1 DFQATT and CDR2 SNEGSKA (reference sequence). The length of the CDR3 is 13 residues. TCRdb passed the 5' RACE reads through MiXCR, listing each CDR3 protein once. The sample shows 14,000 or so distinct CDR3 sequences, approximately 42% of them seen only once. Before use, CD3+ T cells rested overnight in serum-free medium. Broader study findings: Expanded clones' antigen specificity and function were not directly tested. V, J, VDJ and CDR3 counts did not differ significantly among groups.

The V call is TRBV20-1, the J call TRBJ2-4; 8 nucleotides line up with TRBD1. This sequence was found in a female donor in good health. The specimen was CD3+ T cells sorted from blood and cultured. CDR3 loop: CGARRGDRRPPYF. The CDR3 DNA is TGCGGTGCTAGGAGAGGGGACAGGAGGCCCCCATACTTC.